The rows below give T cell receptor beta chains drawn from one sample of a study of cytotoxic CD8 clonotypes in ibrutinib-treated CLL. Assay used: immunoSEQ multiplex PCR; TCRdb lists only in-frame clones, some missing. The sample carries roughly 110,000 clones, roughly 57% recorded once. The material was PBMCs, obtained after 24 months of ibrutinib treatment. These receptors originate from a human donor with chronic lymphocytic leukemia. CDR3s include the opening cysteine and the closing phenylalanine or tryptophan. D genes are given only for firm matches. A clone size is listed for some rows: how often the clone was seen (once, few, many), or a class if it is expanded.

d_call: TRBD2; v_call: TRBV7-2; clone_size: many; j_call: TRBJ2-2; cdr3_aa: CASSLGGTGELFF; cdr3_nt: TGTGCCAGCAGCCTCGGGGGGACCGGGGAGCTGTTTTTT
d_call: TRBD1; v_call: TRBV7-9; clone_size: -; j_call: TRBJ2-7; cdr3_aa: CASSWDRGAEQYF; cdr3_nt: TGTGCCAGCAGCTGGGACAGGGGAGCCGAGCAGTACTTC
d_call: -; v_call: TRBV29-1; clone_size: -; j_call: TRBJ1-1; cdr3_aa: CSVVGGNTEAFF; cdr3_nt: TGCAGCGTTGTGGGGGGGAACACTGAAGCTTTCTTT
d_call: TRBD1; v_call: TRBV5-6; clone_size: -; j_call: TRBJ2-5; cdr3_aa: CASSFPDRALGETQYF; cdr3_nt: TGTGCCAGCAGCTTCCCCGACAGGGCCCTTGGGGAGACCCAGTACTTC
d_call: TRBD1; v_call: TRBV5-6; clone_size: once; j_call: TRBJ1-2; cdr3_aa: CASSLDPTGKGYGYTF; cdr3_nt: TGTGCCAGCAGCTTGGACCCGACAGGGAAGGGCTATGGCTACACCTTC
d_call: TRBD2; v_call: TRBV29-1; clone_size: -; j_call: TRBJ2-1; cdr3_aa: CSGLSGGANNEQFF; cdr3_nt: TGCAGCGGCCTTAGCGGGGGGGCAAACAATGAGCAGTTCTTC
d_call: -; v_call: TRBV6-1; clone_size: -; j_call: TRBJ2-7; cdr3_aa: CASSDTYEQYF; cdr3_nt: TGTGCCAGCAGTGACACGTACGAGCAGTACTTC
d_call: TRBD2; v_call: TRBV5-1; clone_size: -; j_call: TRBJ2-1; cdr3_aa: CASTPSGVNEQFF; cdr3_nt: TGCGCCAGCACTCCTAGCGGGGTCAATGAGCAGTTCTTC
d_call: -; v_call: TRBV9; clone_size: -; j_call: TRBJ1-1; cdr3_aa: CASSVGTLNTEAFF; cdr3_nt: TGTGCCAGCAGCGTCGGGACACTTAACACTGAAGCTTTCTTT
d_call: TRBD2; v_call: TRBV5-1; clone_size: many; j_call: TRBJ2-1; cdr3_aa: CASSQSPSGSGGTEEQFF; cdr3_nt: TGCGCCAGCAGTCAAAGCCCCTCCGGTAGCGGGGGGACCGAAGAGCAGTTCTTC
d_call: TRBD1; v_call: TRBV9; clone_size: few; j_call: TRBJ1-4; cdr3_aa: CASSVGTGLNEKLFF; cdr3_nt: TGTGCCAGCAGCGTCGGGACAGGGCTAAATGAAAAACTGTTTTTT
d_call: -; v_call: TRBV9; clone_size: few; j_call: TRBJ2-3; cdr3_aa: CASSVLVSGTDTQYF; cdr3_nt: TGTGCCAGCAGCGTCCTCGTCTCTGGCACAGATACGCAGTATTTT
d_call: -; v_call: TRBV9; clone_size: -; j_call: TRBJ2-1; cdr3_aa: CASSVGPSVEQFF; cdr3_nt: TGTGCCAGCAGCGTGGGGCCTAGCGTTGAGCAGTTCTTC
d_call: -; v_call: TRBV10-3; clone_size: -; j_call: TRBJ2-5; cdr3_aa: CAISPGGDSQETQYF; cdr3_nt: TGTGCCATCAGCCCAGGTGGGGACTCACAAGAGACCCAGTACTTC
d_call: TRBD1; v_call: TRBV5-1; clone_size: -; j_call: TRBJ1-6; cdr3_aa: CASSLGTGWNSPLHF; cdr3_nt: TGCGCCAGCAGCTTGGGGACAGGTTGGAATTCACCCCTCCACTTT
d_call: -; v_call: TRBV11-1; clone_size: -; j_call: TRBJ2-3; cdr3_aa: CASSLDEGTQYF; cdr3_nt: TGTGCCAGCAGCTTAGATGAGGGTACGCAGTATTTT
d_call: TRBD1; v_call: TRBV11-3; clone_size: once; j_call: TRBJ2-7; cdr3_aa: CASSLMTGNQKQYF; cdr3_nt: TGTGCCAGCAGCTTAATGACAGGGAACCAAAAGCAGTACTTC
d_call: -; v_call: TRBV6-5; clone_size: -; j_call: TRBJ1-2; cdr3_aa: CASSYSAARVDWGYTF; cdr3_nt: TGTGCCAGCAGTTACTCGGCTGCACGCGTCGACTGGGGCTACACCTTC
d_call: -; v_call: TRBV7-3; clone_size: -; j_call: TRBJ1-3; cdr3_aa: CASSSQGWPRISGNTIYF; cdr3_nt: TGTGCCAGCAGCTCCCAGGGGTGGCCGCGTATTTCTGGAAACACCATATATTTT
d_call: -; v_call: TRBV7-2; clone_size: -; j_call: TRBJ2-7; cdr3_aa: CASSPMVSAYEQYF; cdr3_nt: TGTGCCAGCAGCCCAATGGTAAGCGCCTACGAGCAGTACTTC
d_call: -; v_call: TRBV6-6; clone_size: -; j_call: TRBJ1-4; cdr3_aa: CASSLIGDEKLFF; cdr3_nt: TGTGCCAGCAGTTTGATCGGGGATGAAAAACTGTTTTTT
d_call: TRBD1; v_call: TRBV4-1; clone_size: -; j_call: TRBJ1-5; cdr3_aa: CASSQEGAAQPQHF; cdr3_nt: TGCGCCAGCAGCCAGGAGGGGGCTGCTCAGCCCCAGCATTTT
d_call: -; v_call: TRBV30; clone_size: many; j_call: TRBJ1-5; cdr3_aa: CAWKGNQPQHF; cdr3_nt: TGTGCCTGGAAAGGGAATCAGCCCCAGCATTTT
d_call: -; v_call: TRBV28; clone_size: many; j_call: TRBJ2-2; cdr3_aa: CASSLRASVPGELFF; cdr3_nt: TGTGCCAGCAGTTTAAGGGCTAGCGTTCCCGGGGAGCTGTTTTTT
d_call: -; v_call: TRBV6-6; clone_size: once; j_call: TRBJ2-1; cdr3_aa: CAILNPPNEQFF; cdr3_nt: TGTGCCATTCTTAATCCACCCAATGAGCAGTTCTTC
d_call: -; v_call: TRBV6-6; clone_size: -; j_call: TRBJ2-5; cdr3_aa: CASSSAGQGGETQYF; cdr3_nt: TGTGCCAGCAGTTCCGCGGGGCAGGGAGGAGAGACCCAGTACTTC
d_call: -; v_call: TRBV18; clone_size: -; j_call: TRBJ2-3; cdr3_aa: CASSPWTLDTDTQYF; cdr3_nt: TGTGCCAGCTCACCATGGACACTTGACACAGATACGCAGTATTTT
d_call: -; v_call: TRBV21-1; clone_size: once; j_call: TRBJ1-3; cdr3_aa: CASSRRGDHGPGNTIYF; cdr3_nt: TGTGCCAGCAGCAGGAGAGGGGACCATGGACCTGGAAACACCATATATTTT
d_call: -; v_call: TRBV2; clone_size: few; j_call: TRBJ1-2; cdr3_aa: CASRPGGTNYGYTF; cdr3_nt: TGTGCCAGCAGGCCCGGGGGTACTAACTATGGCTACACCTTC